Below are 31 T cell receptor beta chains sequenced from a single sample in a study of cytomegalovirus exposure and HLA in healthy donors. PCR was performed using 60 Vbeta and 13 Jbeta primers. Data came from immunoSEQ multiplex PCR; TCRdb stores just in-frame clones and leaves some out. In the table there are under 250,000 clones, approximately 82% of which are singletons. The source material was PBMCs. The receptors were sampled from a woman aged 55-69 years in good health and CMV-seropositive.

The chain is built from TRBV27 and TRBJ2-1; TRBD2 matches 13 bases. The CDR3 runs to 16 residues. Germline-derived CDR1 and CDR2 are MNHEY and SMNVEV (reference sequence). V dropped 6 bases and J dropped 7; count of bases not matched to a gene: 9. In DNA form, the CDR3 reads TGTGCCAGCAGGAATCCGACTAGCGGGAGGTTTAATGAGCAGTTCTTC. It encodes CASRNPTSGRFNEQFF.

As for this clone: One junction end does not reproduce the germline sequence, and a read error may be involved. This rearrangement joins TRBV7-9 to TRBJ2-3; 9 bases map to TRBD2. This CDR3 comprises 16 residues. The germline V gene has CDR1 SEHNR and CDR2 FQNEAQ (reference sequence). CDR3 in DNA: TGTTCCAGCAGCTTACGGCGGGAGGGCCCCACAGATACGCAGTATTTT. Protein sequence: CSSSLRREGPTDTQYF.

This chain links TRBV19 with TRBJ1-5, with 9 bases fitting TRBD1. Germline V gene sequence: CDR1 LNHDA, CDR2 SQIVND (reference sequence). The CDR3 length is 17 residues. The trim removed 1 base at V and 4 bases at J, leaving 8 bases unmatched. The CDR3 sequence: CASSIGPGQGPNQPQHF. DNA of the CDR3: TGTGCCAGTAGTATAGGCCCGGGACAGGGTCCTAATCAGCCCCAGCATTTT.

This chain connects TRBV30 to TRBJ1-2, with TRBD1 matching over 8 bases. The CDR3 loop spans 16 amino acids. Germline lookup yields CDR1 GTSNPN and CDR2 SVGIG (reference sequence). Unmatched junction bases numbered 15, after V lost 2 bases and J lost 7 bases. The CDR3 reads CAWSHEQDREGAGYTF. The DNA for the CDR3 is TGTGCCTGGAGTCACGAGCAGGACAGGGAAGGGGCTGGCTACACCTTC.

Only a few counts were recorded for this clone. V usage is TRBV6-4 and J usage is TRBJ2-1; 11 bases map to TRBD2. J was trimmed by 4 bases and V by 6 bases; bases with no gene match: 5. This CDR3 region has 15 residues. Germline V gene data show CDR1 as MRHNA and CDR2 as SNTAGT. CDR3 DNA: TGTGCCAGCAGCGCGACTAGCGGGGTATACAATGAGCAGTTCTTC. As protein: CASSATSGVYNEQFF.

This chain connects TRBV5-1 to TRBJ2-1; 7 nucleotides match TRBD1. Losses at the gene ends were 4 bases for V and 5 bases for J; bases not matched to a gene: 12. Germline V gene data show CDR1 as SGHRS and CDR2 as YFSETQ. This CDR3 is built from 16 residues. This CDR3 reads CASSQRPQGLNNEQFF. In nucleotides, the CDR3 is TGCGCCAGCAGCCAACGACCACAGGGGTTGAACAATGAGCAGTTCTTC.

This chain joins TRBV7-8 and TRBJ2-6; possibly TRBD2 for D (5 bases). The germline V gene has CDR1 SGHVS and CDR2 FQNEAQ. V lost 0 bases to trimming and J lost 1 base, with 7 bases between them. The length of the CDR3 is 16 residues. The CDR3 nucleotides read TGTGCCAGCAGCTTAGCGAGGGTGTCTGGGGCCAACGTCCTGACTTTC. Protein product: CASSLARVSGANVLTF.

A remark on this clone: Other DNA sequences within the sample encode an identical CDR3. This chain joins TRBV7-9 and TRBJ1-1; a weak D match, TRBD1 (5 bases). CDR3 length: 13 residues. Germline V gene sequence: CDR1 SEHNR, CDR2 FQNEAQ (reference sequence). Deletions cut 5 bases from V and 3 bases from J, with 10 bases between. CDR3 loop: CASSPRGDTEAFF. DNA for the CDR3: TGTGCCAGCAGCCCACGGGGGGACACTGAAGCTTTCTTT.

This clone was counted between two and nine times. The chain carries TRBV6-5 and TRBJ1-1; 7 positions agree with TRBD1. V lost 4 bases to trimming and J lost 4 bases; unmatched junction nucleotides: 9. CDR1 is MNHEY and CDR2 is SVGAGI in the germline V gene. CDR3 length: 15 amino acids. The DNA for the CDR3 is TGTGCCAGCAGTTCTTTACAGGGGCGGGGCACTGAAGCTTTCTTT. Its protein product is CASSSLQGRGTEAFF.

The chain recombines TRBV4-1 with TRBJ1-1; 7 bases align to TRBD1. Germline assignment: CDR1 MGHRA and CDR2 YSYEKL. This CDR3 has 16 residues. J lost 0 bases, V lost 4 bases, and 8 bases had no gene match. This CDR3 is CASSRTITGVNTEAFF. Here the CDR3 DNA reads TGCGCCAGCAGCCGGACCATTACAGGGGTGAACACTGAAGCTTTCTTT.

The J gene is TRBJ2-2, the V gene TRBV25-1, with D possibly matching TRBD2 (5 bases). The CDR3 contains 13 residues. Germline V gives CDR1 MGHDK, CDR2 SYGVNS. V lost 7 bases to trimming and J lost 4 bases, with 10 bases between them. Here the CDR3 DNA reads TGTGCCAGCACCAGACTATTCACCGGGGAGCTGTTTTTT. This translates into CASTRLFTGELFF. Complete variable domain (other parts from reference TRBV25-1 and TRBJ2-2): EADIYQTPRYLVIGTGKKITLECSQTMGHDKMYWYQQDPGMELHLIHYSYGVNSTEKGDLSSESTVSRIRTEHFPLTLESARPSHTSQYLCASTRLFTGELFFGEGSRLTVL.

The CDR3 DNA reads TGTGCCAGCAGTCCCGTAGACAGGGGGGCTGGCTACACCTTC. Translated: CASSPVDRGAGYTF. The chain is built from TRBV27 and TRBJ1-2; 9 nucleotides line up with TRBD1. V shed 5 bases, J shed 7 bases, and the junction held 8 bases outside the gene matches. CDR1 and CDR2 from the germline V gene are MNHEY and SMNVEV (reference sequence). There are 14 residues in the CDR3.

Concerning this clone itself: One end of the junction fails to match germline, which may point to a read error. The chain recombines TRBV7-9 with TRBJ1-1; weak D call: TRBD1 (6 bases). Germline values: CDR1 SEHNR, CDR2 FQNEAQ (reference sequence). The CDR3 sequence is 11 residues long. The CDR3, as DNA: TGTTCCAGCAACCAGGACAGTGAAGCTTTCTTT. It codes for CSSNQDSEAFF.

The chain links TRBV28 to TRBJ1-4, with 7 nucleotides matching TRBD1. The length of the CDR3 is 21 residues. The germline V gene encodes CDR1 MDHEN and CDR2 SYDVKM. V lost 4 bases to trimming and J lost 8 bases; unmatched junction nucleotides: 28. Written as DNA, the CDR3 is TGTGCCAGCAGTTCCAATACCCAATTTGACAGGGTAGGGACCCTAATCGAAAAACTGTTTTTT. It codes for CASSSNTQFDRVGTLIEKLFF.

V usage is TRBV27 and J usage is TRBJ2-1, with D possibly matching TRBD1 (6 bases). Germline lookup yields CDR1 MNHEY and CDR2 SMNVEV (reference sequence). V lost 5 bases and J lost 6, with 11 bases in between. The CDR3 runs to 13 residues. DNA of the CDR3: TGTGCCAGCAGTCAAAGGACAGTCAATGAGCAGTTCTTC. Translation: CASSQRTVNEQFF.

The chain combines TRBV19 with TRBJ2-1; D call uncertain. V was pared by 5 bases and J by 7 bases, with 6 bases between. Per the germline V gene, CDR1 is LNHDA and CDR2 is SQIVND (reference sequence). The CDR3 is 11 residues long. The DNA of the CDR3 is TGTGCCAGTAGTTCCAATAATGAGCAGTTCTTC. This encodes CASSSNNEQFF.

The chain links TRBV5-6 to TRBJ2-3, with 16 bases aligning to TRBD2. J gave up 3 bases and V 1 base, and 5 bases lay outside the gene matches. The CDR3 runs 18 residues. Germline V gene lookup returns CDR1 SGHDT and CDR2 YYEEEE. The CDR3 DNA is TGTGCCAGCAGCTTGAGGGGACTAGCGGGAGGGGGTACAGATACGCAGTATTTT. It is translated as CASSLRGLAGGGTDTQYF.

The V call is TRBV11-2, the J call TRBJ2-1; unclear D gene. V lost 3 bases to trimming and J lost 6 bases, with 15 bases between them. From germline, CDR1 is SGHAT and CDR2 FQNNGV. CDR3 length equals 15 residues. The CDR3 spells CASSFRLPAGNEQFF. DNA for the CDR3: TGTGCCAGCAGCTTCAGGCTACCAGCCGGCAATGAGCAGTTCTTC.

The rearrangement links TRBV27 to TRBJ1-1; 8 nucleotides agree with TRBD1. The CDR3 extends over 14 amino acids. J lost 4 bases, V lost 5 bases, and 6 bases had no gene match. Per the germline V gene, CDR1 is MNHEY and CDR2 is SMNVEV (reference sequence). CDR3 nucleotide sequence: TGTGCCAGCAGTACCAGGACAGGGACCACTGAAGCTTTCTTT. It is translated as CASSTRTGTTEAFF.

The count of this clone is one. The chain employs TRBV4-2 and TRBJ1-1; 7 nucleotides agree with TRBD1. CDR1 and CDR2 from the germline V gene are LGHNA and YNFKEQ. The CDR3 covers 14 residues. Trimming took 1 base from V and 5 from J; bases not matched to a gene: 4. The CDR3 DNA reads TGTGCCAGCAGCCAAGGGGACAGAGGTACTGAAGCTTTCTTT. This codes for CASSQGDRGTEAFF.

The DNA for the CDR3 is TGCGCCAGCAGCCAAACTAGCGACCGCTCCTACGAGCAGTACTTC. Translating it yields CASSQTSDRSYEQYF. The V and J genes are TRBV4-1 and TRBJ2-5, with 7 bases identical to TRBD2. The J call is uncertain, as TRBJ2-7 better fits the DNA end. The germline gives CDR1 MGHRA, CDR2 YSYEKL. The CDR3 is made up of 15 amino acids.

V gene TRBV7-2 combines with J gene TRBJ2-7, with 7 bases identical to TRBD2. CDR3 length equals 15 residues. The junction had 3 bases not matched to a gene; V was cut back by 1 base and J by 0 bases. Germline values: CDR1 SGHTA, CDR2 FQGNSA. In DNA, the CDR3 is TGTGCCAGCAGCTTAGGTAGGACTAGCTCCTACGAGCAGTACTTC. The encoded protein is CASSLGRTSSYEQYF.

The genes are TRBV6-6 and TRBJ2-1, with D possibly TRBD1 on 6 matching bases. This CDR3 is built from 13 residues. Germline V gene data show CDR1 as MNHNY and CDR2 as SVGAGI (reference sequence). V lost 6 bases, J lost 4 bases, and 10 bases lay in between. The CDR3 bases are TGTGCCAGCAGCTTACAGGGATACAATGAGCAGTTCTTC. This codes for CASSLQGYNEQFF.

The chain couples TRBV9 to TRBJ2-5; the match to TRBD2 covers 8 bases. The DNA end is more similar to TRBJ2-7, so the J call may be wrong. CDR3 length: 11 residues. Germline V gene data show CDR1 as SGDLS and CDR2 as YYNGEE. CDR3 residues: CASGGDYEQYF. The CDR3 bases are TGTGCCTCCGGGGGGGACTACGAGCAGTACTTC.

V is TRBV9 and J is TRBJ2-1; 7 bases are shared with TRBD2. With V trimmed by 1 base and J by 3 bases, 4 bases remained unmatched. CDR1 SGDLS and CDR2 YYNGEE come from the germline V gene. There are 15 residues in the CDR3. CDR3 residues: CASSVRAGVYNEQFF. Written as DNA, the CDR3 is TGTGCCAGCAGCGTAAGGGCGGGAGTCTACAATGAGCAGTTCTTC.

The chain is built from TRBV5-4 and TRBJ2-2, with 7 bases aligning to TRBD1. Trimming at V came to 0 bases and at J to 6 bases, leaving 8 bases not matched to a gene. This CDR3 comprises 16 residues. Germline CDR1 SGHNT, CDR2 YYREEE (reference sequence). CDR3 nucleotides: TGTGCCAGCAGCTTGGGGAGACAGGGAAGGGCCGGGGAGCTGTTTTTT. It yields the protein CASSLGRQGRAGELFF.

This chain links TRBV7-9 with TRBJ2-7; TRBD1 matches at 7 bases. This CDR3 region has 15 residues. The germline gives CDR1 SEHNR, CDR2 FQNEAQ (reference sequence). The junction had 9 bases not matched to a gene; V was cut back by 5 bases and J by 2 bases. The CDR3 DNA is TGTGCCAGCAGCCCATCATACAGGGGTACCTACGAGCAGTACTTC. It is translated as CASSPSYRGTYEQYF.

The table lists this clone with a count of one. V and J are TRBV9 and TRBJ2-2; TRBD2 matches 13 bases. CDR3 length: 16 residues. Germline assignment: CDR1 SGDLS and CDR2 YYNGEE. The ends lost 3 bases at V and 8 bases at J; junction bases unmatched: 7. CDR3 region: CASSAGLAGVEGELFF. CDR3 nucleotides: TGTGCCAGCAGCGCAGGACTAGCGGGAGTTGAAGGGGAGCTGTTTTTT.

This clone has only one observation. This chain links TRBV2 with TRBJ2-7; a weak D match, TRBD1 (6 bases). Germline CDR1 is SNHLY and CDR2 is FYNNEI. This CDR3 is built from 13 residues. The germline V and J ends were trimmed by 7 bases and 1 base, with 11 bases remaining between them. CDR3 region: CASKTGRSYEQYF. The CDR3 coding sequence is TGTGCCAGCAAGACAGGACGTTCCTACGAGCAGTACTTC.

Points on this clone: One end of the junction fails to match germline, which may point to a read error. The chain combines TRBV7-9 with TRBJ2-7; 9 bases agree with TRBD2. Germline V gene data show CDR1 as SEHNR and CDR2 as FQNEAQ (reference sequence). CDR3 length: 15 amino acids. CDR3 DNA sequence: TGTTCCAGCAGCTTACTAGCGGGCTTCTCCTACGAGCAGTACTTC. It translates to CSSSLLAGFSYEQYF.

Points on this clone: One end of the junction does not line up with germline, which may come from a read error. The chain couples TRBV7-9 to TRBJ1-2; D is undetermined. Germline V lookup: CDR1 SEHNR, CDR2 FQNEAQ (reference sequence). This CDR3 spans 12 amino acids. The CDR3 is CSSSLESYGYTF. The DNA of the CDR3 is TGTTCCAGCAGCCTGGAGAGTTATGGCTACACCTTC.